In this sample, the clone carrying this TCR beta chain turned up many times. Its matching antigen is unknown. Each molecule of TCR cDNA was tagged with one unique molecular identifier. TCRdb re-analysed the 5' RACE reads in MiXCR, keeping a single row per CDR3 protein. The sample consists of more than 45,000 distinct CDR3 sequences, over 4.5% of them appearing once. The time point is: sample taken at primary tumor resection. Tumor, nontumor lung or frozen PBMC supplied whole RNA, sequenced without sorting. This sample was taken from a study of spatial heterogeneity in lung cancer. General study points: Ubiquitous expanded tumor TCRs appeared in blood more at resection than follow-up.

The V segment lost 0 bases and the J segment 2 bases; nucleotides outside the gene matches: 7. Germline V gene data show CDR1 as SQVTM and CDR2 as ANQGSEA. CDR3 length: 15 amino acids. The source is a male donor with early-stage non-small cell lung cancer. V is TRBV29-1 and J is TRBJ2-7, with 7 positions matching TRBD1. The sequencing used PBMCs, collected at surgery. Here the CDR3 reads CSVEDSTGPTYEQYF. In DNA, the CDR3 is TGCAGCGTTGAAGATTCGACAGGGCCAACCTACGAGCAGTACTTC.